Listed below are T cell receptor beta chains from one sample, sequenced in a study of shared clonotypes between healthy human individuals. The protocol was immunoSEQ multiplex PCR, while the TCRdb copy is restricted to in-frame clones and leaves out a portion. The sample lists hundreds of thousands of clones, less than 80% occurring once. Sample: memory CD4+ T cells sorted from blood. Every receptor here comes from a woman aged 25 to 39 in good health. Both conserved end residues are trimmed from each CDR3. The order of the fields is J gene, V gene, D gene, CDR3 protein. The D gene is left open where the match is weak.

>TRBJ1-2|TRBV28|NA
ASSPPFINYGYT
>TRBJ2-2|TRBV9|NA
ASSVVPGGTANTGELF
>TRBJ2-2|TRBV9|TRBD1
ASSVQGSNTGELF
>TRBJ1-3|TRBV19|TRBD1
ASSMGQASGNTIY
>TRBJ2-5|TRBV30|TRBD2
AWRTSGMGRAQY
>TRBJ2-5|TRBV19|NA
ASSIAGVKPQY
>TRBJ1-4|TRBV10-2|TRBD1
ASGYNRGRKKLF
>TRBJ2-1|TRBV11-3|TRBD2
ASSSGTSGGRDEQF
>TRBJ1-1|TRBV2|TRBD1
ASSGQGVEAF
>TRBJ2-1|TRBV7-3|NA
ASSNPSGEQF
>TRBJ2-1|TRBV28|NA
ASSIGVLGEQF
>TRBJ1-2|TRBV29-1|NA
SVAEGGYGYT
>TRBJ1-5|TRBV27|NA
ASSLRDQPQH
>TRBJ2-7|TRBV5-5|NA
ASSKGDSYSYEQY
>TRBJ1-4|TRBV5-1|NA
ASSRGRENEKLF
>TRBJ2-3|TRBV5-1|NA
ASSDSGASGGQY
>TRBJ1-1|TRBV28|NA
ASRSAVNTEAF
>TRBJ2-2|TRBV5-1|NA
ASSLQDVNTGELF
>TRBJ2-5|TRBV11-2|NA
ASSLDGWADQY
>TRBJ1-1|TRBV28|TRBD1
ASSSGQQNTEAF
>TRBJ1-4|TRBV7-6|TRBD1
ASSQPGQANEKLF